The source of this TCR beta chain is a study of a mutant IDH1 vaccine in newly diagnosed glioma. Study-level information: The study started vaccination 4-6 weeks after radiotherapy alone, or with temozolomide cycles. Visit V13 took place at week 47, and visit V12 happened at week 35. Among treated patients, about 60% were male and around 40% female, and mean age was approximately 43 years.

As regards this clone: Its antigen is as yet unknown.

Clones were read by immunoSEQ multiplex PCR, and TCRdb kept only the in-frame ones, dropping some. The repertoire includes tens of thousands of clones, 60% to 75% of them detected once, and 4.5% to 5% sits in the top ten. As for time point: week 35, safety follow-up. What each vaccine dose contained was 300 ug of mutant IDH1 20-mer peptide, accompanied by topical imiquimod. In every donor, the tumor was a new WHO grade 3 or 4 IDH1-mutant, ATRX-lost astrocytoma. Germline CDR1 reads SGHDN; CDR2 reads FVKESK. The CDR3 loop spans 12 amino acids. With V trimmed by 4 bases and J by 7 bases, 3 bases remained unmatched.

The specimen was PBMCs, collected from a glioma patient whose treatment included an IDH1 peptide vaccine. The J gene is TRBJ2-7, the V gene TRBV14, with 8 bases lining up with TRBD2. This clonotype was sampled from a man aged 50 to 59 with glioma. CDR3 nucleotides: TGTGCCAGCAGCCCGGGAGGGATGGAGCAGTACTTC. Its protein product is CASSPGGMEQYF.